The 13 T cell receptor beta chains in this list originate from one sample, sequenced in a study of T-cell reconstitution after alpha-beta-depleted transplantation in children listed by TCRdb under 2016. Receptor amplification or capture employed PCR. Sequenced on an Illumina HiSeq 2500. To normalize quantification of the TCRbeta repertoire, the TCR libraries were built with molecular barcoding that relied on unique molecular identifiers. Using fastp trimming at Q25 and MiXCR clonotype assembly, TCRdb reanalyzed the public sequencing data and kept in-frame beta chains. Every distinct CDR3 protein forms one entry, paired with its most common genes and DNA. For this sample the table gives about 400,000 distinct CDR3 sequences, of which about 17% were detected only once. The ten largest clones take up just under 30% of the sample. The treatment or condition label, as the study defines it: allogeneic hematopoietic cell transplantation with graft depleted of TCRalphabeta T cells and CD19 B cells.

Sequenced here: PBMCs, mostly from graft donor cells, sampled 360 days after TCRalphabeta/CD19-depleted stem cell transplant. These receptors were obtained from a boy younger than two who had a stem cell transplant for Wiskott-Aldrich syndrome, so the T cells may come from the graft donor.

This clonotype was counted only a few times. V is TRBV6-2 or TRBV6-3 and J is TRBJ2-1; D not certain. Deletions cut 2 bases from V and 10 bases from J, with 9 bases between. The CDR3 covers 12 residues. Germline V gene sequence: CDR1 MNHEY, CDR2 SVGEGT. The CDR3 protein is CASSYRRREQFF. The CDR3, as DNA: TGTGCCAGCAGTTACCGTAGGCGCGAGCAGTTCTTC.

This clonotype has only a few counts. The chain employs TRBV7-8 and TRBJ2-2; possibly TRBD1 for D (5 bases). The V end lost 5 bases, the J end lost 0 bases, and 22 bases lay between the germline ends. CDR3 length: 19 residues. The V gene's germline CDR1 is SGHVS and CDR2 FQNEAQ. The chain's CDR3 is CASSPLHLRQHSNTGELFF. CDR3 sequence (DNA): TGTGCCAGCAGCCCACTACACTTGAGACAGCATTCGAACACCGGGGAGCTGTTTTTT. Drawing the rest from reference TRBV7-8 and TRBJ2-2, the complete variable domain is GAGVSQSPRYKVAKRGQDVALRCDPISGHVSLFWYQQALGQGPEFLTYFQNEAQLDKSGLPSDRFFAERPEGSVSTLKIQRTQQEDSAVYLCASSPLHLRQHSNTGELFFGEGSRLTVL.

The sample holds many counts of this clonotype. The V and J genes are TRBV6-1 and TRBJ1-5; D is uncertain. The CDR3 length is 14 residues. Trimming pared 1 base from V and 6 bases from J, leaving 10 bases between. Germline V gene sequence: CDR1 MNHNS, CDR2 SASEGT. CDR3 protein: CASSEVGDIQPQHF. Written as DNA, the CDR3 is TGTGCCAGCAGTGAAGTCGGGGATATTCAGCCCCAGCATTTT.

The V gene is TRBV18, the J gene TRBJ2-6, with D tentatively TRBD1 (5 bases). The CDR3 has 19 residues. The germline gives CDR1 KGHSH, CDR2 LQKENI. The germline V and J ends were trimmed by 2 bases and 0 bases, with 17 bases remaining between them. The CDR3 nucleotides read TGTGCCAGCTCACCAATTGAGCAGGGATCCCTCTCTGGGGCCAACGTCCTGACTTTC. Its translation: CASSPIEQGSLSGANVLTF.

The chain carries TRBV15 and TRBJ1-2, with D possibly matching TRBD1 (5 bases). The V and J ends lost 0 bases and 4 bases respectively, with 12 bases between them. CDR3 length equals 15 residues. The germline gives CDR1 LNHNV, CDR2 YYDKDF (reference sequence). The CDR3 here is CATSRERGRPYGYTF. The CDR3 DNA sequence: TGTGCCACCAGCAGAGAGAGGGGTCGTCCCTATGGCTACACCTTC.

This clonotype was found many times. The V and J genes are TRBV2 and TRBJ2-1, with a possible D match to TRBD1 (6 bases). Trimming left V 8 bases short and J 2 bases short, with 25 bases between. CDR3 size: 18 residues. CDR1 and CDR2 (germline): SNHLY, FYNNEI. The CDR3 DNA sequence: TGTGCCAGCGGATGGGCCCACACAGGGAAGAGGGCCTACAATGAGCAGTTCTTC. This encodes CASGWAHTGKRAYNEQFF.

This clonotype was counted many times. The J gene is TRBJ2-5, the V gene TRBV28; perhaps TRBD2 as D (7 bases). The CDR3 loop spans 13 amino acids. V dropped 2 bases and J dropped 4 bases, with 8 bases sitting between them. Germline V gene sequence: CDR1 MDHEN, CDR2 SYDVKM. In DNA, the CDR3 is TGTGCCAGCAGTTTAGGGGGGGCAGAGACCCAGTACTTC. Protein sequence: CASSLGGAETQYF.

V usage is TRBV11-2 and J usage is TRBJ2-7; 9 nucleotides line up with TRBD1. CDR3 size: 15 residues. Looked up from germline, CDR1 is SGHAT and CDR2 is FQNNGV. The V segment lost 1 base and the J segment 7 bases; nucleotides outside the gene matches: 8. The CDR3 DNA sequence: TGTGCCAGCAGCTTAGTGGGGACAGGGAAAAGAGAGCAGTACTTC. As protein: CASSLVGTGKREQYF.

The chain recombines TRBV6-2 or TRBV6-3 with TRBJ2-1; 8 nucleotides agree with TRBD2. V was clipped by 6 bases and J by 8 bases; unmatched bases: 15. The CDR3 extends over 16 amino acids. Germline V gene lookup returns CDR1 MNHEY and CDR2 SVGEGT. The DNA for the CDR3 is TGTGCCAGCAGCCGTCCCAGAGCGGGAGTTTTGGATGAGCAGTTCTTC. Translation gives CASSRPRAGVLDEQFF.

This clonotype turned up a few times. The CDR3 loop is CASSSLKGAPTYNEQFF. CDR3 coding DNA: TGTGCCAGCAGCTCCCTAAAAGGGGCACCCACCTACAATGAGCAGTTCTTC. V and J are TRBV11-2 and TRBJ2-1, with D possibly matching TRBD1 (5 bases). The length of the CDR3 is 17 residues. Germline assignment: CDR1 SGHAT and CDR2 FQNNGV. V was trimmed by 4 bases and J by 2 bases, leaving 18 bases between them.

This clonotype was observed a few times. This chain links TRBV5-1 with TRBJ2-2; D gene unclear. The CDR3 loop spans 16 amino acids. The ends were cut back, 0 bases at V and 5 bases at J, with 14 bases in the middle. Germline assignment: CDR1 SGHRS and CDR2 YFSETQ. This chain's CDR3 is CASSLDAAGLTGELFF. In DNA form, the CDR3 reads TGCGCCAGCAGCTTGGATGCGGCAGGATTGACCGGGGAGCTGTTTTTT.

The chain employs TRBV20-1 and TRBJ1-5; weak D call: TRBD1 (5 bases). From germline, CDR1 is DFQATT and CDR2 SNEGSKA (reference sequence). Trimming took 4 bases from V and 7 from J, leaving 17 bases between them. This CDR3 has 14 amino acids. CDR3 in amino acids: CSATRGGRAQPQHF. Written as DNA, the CDR3 is TGCAGTGCTACCCGTGGGGGTCGGGCCCAGCCCCAGCATTTT.

This sequence joins TRBV10-3 and TRBJ2-7; D could derive from TRBD1 or TRBD2 (5 bases each). The CDR3 totals 12 residues. Germline V gives CDR1 ENHRY, CDR2 SYGVKD. Trimming stripped 10 bases from V and 3 bases from J, with 13 bases between. This CDR3 reads CASRDGVYEQYF. The CDR3 coding sequence is TGTGCCAGCCGGGACGGCGTCTACGAGCAGTACTTC.